The 20 T cell receptor beta chains below come from one sample, sequenced in a study of preoperative IRX-2 immunotherapy in early breast cancer. Here immunoSEQ multiplex PCR was the method, and the copy in TCRdb shows in-frame clones only, minus some. The sample has about 3,700 clones, roughly 69% seen once. Documented treatment: preoperative locoregional IRX-2 cytokine immunotherapy. The specimen comprised tumor tissue, sampled after IRX-2 immunotherapy. All receptors come from a human donor with breast cancer.

The gene calls are TRBV6-8 and TRBJ1-3, with no clear D. The CDR3 runs 15 residues. The V end was cut by 0 bases, the J end by 0 bases, with 6 bases between. The germline V gene encodes CDR1 MNHGY and CDR2 SAAAGT. The CDR3 region is CASSYSTGSGNTIYF. CDR3 nucleotides: TGTGCCAGCAGTTACTCGACCGGCTCTGGAAACACCATATATTTT.

This clone has just a few counts. This chain connects TRBV6-8 to TRBJ2-7; D is uncertain. The CDR3 is made up of 15 amino acids. V was trimmed by 0 bases and J by 2 bases, leaving 11 bases between them. Germline V gene sequence: CDR1 MNHGY, CDR2 SAAAGT. DNA of the CDR3: TGTGCCAGCAGTTACTCTTTTACTAACCCCTACGAGCAGTACTTC. It encodes CASSYSFTNPYEQYF.

Only a few counts were recorded for this clone. The V gene is TRBV6-8, the J gene TRBJ2-5, with 10 bases matching TRBD2. The CDR3 runs 16 residues. CDR1 and CDR2 (germline): MNHGY, SAAAGT. Losses at the gene ends were 7 bases for V and 1 base for J; bases not matched to a gene: 9. CDR3 residues: CASTPGIAGGQETQYF. The CDR3 region has the DNA TGTGCCAGCACCCCGGGGATAGCGGGGGGCCAAGAGACCCAGTACTTC.

J is TRBJ2-7 and V is TRBV28; 8 bases match TRBD2. Looked up from germline, CDR1 is MDHEN and CDR2 is SYDVKM. With 7 bases clipped from V and 0 bases from J, the junction kept 8 bases outside the gene matches. The CDR3 totals 15 residues. CDR3 DNA sequence: TGTGCCAGCACACCAGGGAGCGGGAGCTCCTACGAGCAGTACTTC. It yields the protein CASTPGSGSSYEQYF.

The chain has TRBV11-3 and TRBJ2-5, with TRBD2 matching 9 bases. CDR1 and CDR2 (germline): SGHNT, YENEEA. With V trimmed by 5 bases and J by 4 bases, 11 bases remained unmatched. The CDR3 covers 16 residues. CDR3 sequence reads: CASSQNSGSEGETQYF. DNA of the CDR3: TGTGCCAGCAGCCAAAATAGCGGGAGTGAGGGAGAGACCCAGTACTTC.

Written as DNA, the CDR3 is TGTGCCTGGTCGGACGGGAGGGTTGGAGCAGAGACCCAGTACTTC. The encoded protein is CAWSDGRVGAETQYF. This rearrangement joins TRBV30 to TRBJ2-5; 8 bases fit TRBD2. This CDR3 comprises 15 residues. Germline assignment: CDR1 GTSNPN and CDR2 SVGIG (reference sequence). With V trimmed by 5 bases and J by 4 bases, 12 bases remained unmatched.

V usage is TRBV23-1 and J usage is TRBJ2-2, with 11 bases fitting TRBD2. TRBV23-1 is labeled an ORF, and its function is uncertain. V lost 6 bases and J lost 2; bases outside the gene matches: 5. The CDR3 loop spans 16 amino acids. In DNA, the CDR3 is TGCGCCAGCAGACCGGGACTAGCGGAAAACACCGGGGAGCTGTTTTTT. Translated, it gives CASRPGLAENTGELFF.

This sequence joins TRBV23-1 and TRBJ1-2, with 7 bases matching TRBD1. TRBV23-1 has ORF status, its function being uncertain. V was clipped by 6 bases and J by 2 bases; unmatched bases: 18. The CDR3 covers 18 residues. In DNA form, the CDR3 reads TGCGCCAGCAGCCAAGATCAAGTAACCGGGACAGTAAACTATGGCTACACCTTC. Protein product: CASSQDQVTGTVNYGYTF.

V is TRBV6-8 and J is TRBJ1-3; D unclear. V gave up 3 bases and J gave up 0 bases, with 6 bases separating them. The CDR3 length is 14 residues. Per the germline V gene, CDR1 is MNHGY and CDR2 is SAAAGT. The CDR3 bases are TGTGCCAGCAGTTATGAAGCCTCTGGAAACACCATATATTTT. Translation: CASSYEASGNTIYF.

The chain has TRBV23-1 and TRBJ2-1; 10 positions match TRBD2. TRBV23-1 is filed as an ORF, its function uncertain. The CDR3 contains 20 residues. Trimming took 6 bases from V and 4 from J; bases not matched to a gene: 21. Here the CDR3 reads CASSPDRRTSGMFGYNEQFF. The CDR3 DNA is TGCGCCAGCAGCCCCGATAGGAGAACTAGCGGGATGTTTGGTTACAATGAGCAGTTCTTC.

V is TRBV29-1 and J is TRBJ2-7; D is possibly TRBD2 (6 bases). The CDR3 is made up of 15 amino acids. From germline, CDR1 is SQVTM and CDR2 ANQGSEA. The V end lost 0 bases, the J end lost 1 base, and 13 bases lay between the germline ends. The CDR3 bases are TGCAGCGTTGAAGACCCAGCGGGCAGGTCCTACGAGCAGTACTTC. As protein: CSVEDPAGRSYEQYF.

The rearrangement uses TRBV6-8 and TRBJ2-5; D remains ambiguous. Between the trimmed V and J ends, which lost 0 bases and 4 bases, there was a span of 15 bases. Looked up from germline, CDR1 is MNHGY and CDR2 is SAAAGT. There are 16 residues in the CDR3. CDR3 residues: CASSYSSVSVSETQYF. The CDR3 DNA reads as TGTGCCAGCAGTTACTCTTCGGTATCAGTTTCAGAGACCCAGTACTTC.

J is TRBJ2-7 and V is TRBV11-3, with TRBD2 matching over 9 bases. Trimming removed 5 bases from V and 4 bases from J; junction bases left unmatched: 9. The V gene's germline CDR1 is SGHNT and CDR2 YENEEA. The CDR3 has 15 amino acids. CDR3 coding DNA: TGTGCCAGCAGCCCTCTAGCGGGATGGGCATACGAGCAGTACTTC. This translates into CASSPLAGWAYEQYF.

This clone was seen a few times. The chain couples TRBV6-8 to TRBJ1-1; the D gene is possibly TRBD1 (6 bases). There are 13 residues in the CDR3. Germline CDR1 and CDR2: MNHGY and SAAAGT. V was shortened by 6 bases and J by 5 bases, with 13 bases between the two germline ends. The CDR3 region is CASSRGRGTEAFF. The CDR3, as DNA: TGTGCCAGCAGCCGAGGGAGGGGGACTGAAGCTTTCTTT.

This rearrangement joins TRBV2 to TRBJ2-5; D remains ambiguous. V lost 5 bases to trimming and J lost 5 bases, with 21 bases between them. CDR3 length: 16 amino acids. Germline V lookup: CDR1 SNHLY, CDR2 FYNNEI. The CDR3 nucleotides read TGTGCCAGCAGTCGCCGAAGACCCTTACAAGGGGAGACCCAGTACTTC. This codes for CASSRRRPLQGETQYF.

The chain couples TRBV19 to TRBJ2-7; D not certain. Trimming cost V 0 bases and J 3 bases, with 6 bases left between them. The CDR3 consists of 13 residues. In germline, CDR1 is LNHDA, CDR2 SQIVND (reference sequence). The CDR3, as DNA: TGTGCCAGTAGTATAGATTCGGGCTACGAGCAGTACTTC. Translation: CASSIDSGYEQYF.

V is TRBV23-1 and J is TRBJ2-5; TRBD2 matches 8 bases. TRBV23-1 belongs to the ORF category, with a function that is uncertain. Trimming cost V 6 bases and J 5 bases; bases outside gene matches: 11. The CDR3 covers 15 residues. The DNA for the CDR3 is TGCGCCAGCAGCCCCCCCGGGAGGGCCCAGGAGACCCAGTACTTC. Its protein product is CASSPPGRAQETQYF.

The chain has TRBV11-3 and TRBJ2-3; D is ambiguous. CDR1 is SGHNT and CDR2 is YENEEA in the germline V gene. The CDR3 has 14 residues. Trimming cost V 3 bases and J 5 bases, with 12 bases left between them. The CDR3 DNA sequence: TGTGCCAGCAGCTTGGGCCCCACAGTAGATACGCAGTATTTT. Protein product: CASSLGPTVDTQYF.

The gene calls are TRBV18 and TRBJ2-2; weak D call: TRBD2 (6 bases). This CDR3 region has 15 residues. Trimming took 6 bases from V and 6 from J, leaving 17 bases between them. Per germline, CDR1 KGHSH and CDR2 LQKENI. The CDR3 bases are TGTGCCAGCTCTCGCCGGGACTTAAGGGCCGGGGAGCTGTTTTTT. It codes for CASSRRDLRAGELFF.

The V call is TRBV18, the J call TRBJ2-3, with D maybe TRBD2 (5 bases). From germline, CDR1 is KGHSH and CDR2 LQKENI. The CDR3 consists of 17 residues. V lost 3 bases and J 4 bases, leaving 20 bases between the germline ends. The CDR3 region has the DNA TGTGCCAGCTCACCCCGGGTAGTCGGGGTGGTTGCAGATACGCAGTATTTT. It translates to CASSPRVVGVVADTQYF.